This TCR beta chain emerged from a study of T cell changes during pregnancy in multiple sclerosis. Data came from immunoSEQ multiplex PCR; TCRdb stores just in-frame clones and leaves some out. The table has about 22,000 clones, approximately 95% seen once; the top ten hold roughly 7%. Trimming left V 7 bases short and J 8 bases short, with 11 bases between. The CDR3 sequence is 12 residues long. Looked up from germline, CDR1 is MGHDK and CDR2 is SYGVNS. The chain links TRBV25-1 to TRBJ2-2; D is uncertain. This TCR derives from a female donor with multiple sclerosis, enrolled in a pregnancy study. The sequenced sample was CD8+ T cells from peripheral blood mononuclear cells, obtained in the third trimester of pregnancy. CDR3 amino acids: CASNAPGGELFF. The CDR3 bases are TGTGCCAGCAATGCTCCCGGGGGGGAGCTGTTTTTT.